This T cell receptor (beta chain) was identified during a study of monozygotic twins with inflammatory bowel disease. Germline V gene sequence: CDR1 SGHRS, CDR2 YFSETQ. The CDR3 is 13 residues long. One blood sample of about 2.5 ml was taken from each donor. TCRdb re-called the 5' RACE reads; one entry per CDR3 protein, DNA not given. The sample table sets out fewer than 400,000 distinct CDR3 sequences. The chain recombines TRBV5-1 with TRBJ2-5; TCRdb's D call of TRBD1 is untestable without DNA. Input material: blood. The clonotype comes from a human donor with ulcerative colitis or Crohn's disease, or a healthy co-twin of an affected twin (not recorded which). The CDR3 reads CASSLPGSETQYF.